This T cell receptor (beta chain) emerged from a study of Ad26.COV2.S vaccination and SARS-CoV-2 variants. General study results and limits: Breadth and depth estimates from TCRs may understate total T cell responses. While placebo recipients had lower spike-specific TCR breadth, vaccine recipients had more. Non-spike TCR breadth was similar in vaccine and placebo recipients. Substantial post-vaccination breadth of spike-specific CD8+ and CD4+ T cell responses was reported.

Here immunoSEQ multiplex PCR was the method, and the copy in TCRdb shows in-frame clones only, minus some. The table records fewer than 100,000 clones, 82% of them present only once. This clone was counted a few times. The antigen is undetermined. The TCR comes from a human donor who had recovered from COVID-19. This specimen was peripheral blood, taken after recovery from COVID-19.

CDR3 sequence: CASSPLEWGVEAFF. In nucleotides, the CDR3 is TGTGCCAGCTCACCGTTGGAATGGGGTGTTGAAGCTTTCTTT. The chain is built from TRBV18 and TRBJ1-1, with no clear D. Germline assignment: CDR1 KGHSH and CDR2 LQKENI. Deletions cut 3 bases from V and 7 bases from J, with 15 bases between. This CDR3 is built from 14 residues.